This T cell receptor beta chain was found in a study of blood T cell repertoires in COVID-19. CDR3 length: 14 amino acids. Germline V lookup: CDR1 KGHSH, CDR2 LQKENI. With 0 bases removed from V and 2 bases from J, the gap between germline ends came to 7 bases. Profiled with immunoSEQ multiplex PCR; TCRdb holds only in-frame clones, not every one. The sample yields around 110,000 clones, approximately 90% seen once. V usage is TRBV18 and J usage is TRBJ2-5; TRBD2 might be the D (6 bases). Sequenced input: peripheral blood. The clonotype comes from a human donor with active COVID-19. The donor label of this sample is uncertain. The CDR3 sequence is CASSPPGTQETQYF. CDR3 nucleotide sequence: TGTGCCAGCTCACCACCCGGGACTCAAGAGACCCAGTACTTC.